The 15 T cell receptor beta chains listed next were all sequenced from one sample in a study of T cell responses to AZD1222 COVID-19 vaccine. Only in-frame clones appear in the TCRdb table, and some are missing; sequencing was by immunoSEQ multiplex PCR. Of roughly 93,000 clones in the sample, 65% to 90% are singletons; the top ten hold about 6%. Specimen: peripheral blood, collected on day 0 of AZD1222 vaccination. The receptors derive from an adult in good health.

The chain employs TRBV7-9 and TRBJ1-1, with 9 positions matching TRBD1. The junction had 5 bases not matched to a gene; V was cut back by 5 bases and J by 4 bases. The CDR3 runs 14 residues. From germline, CDR1 is SEHNR and CDR2 FQNEAQ (reference sequence). The CDR3 coding sequence is TGTGCCAGCAGCCTAGGACAGGGGCTCACTGAAGCTTTCTTT. It encodes CASSLGQGLTEAFF.

The rearrangement uses TRBV5-1 and TRBJ1-3; 7 bases map to TRBD1. Germline CDR1 reads SGHRS; CDR2 reads YFSETQ. This CDR3 region has 19 residues. V dropped 4 bases and J dropped 4; count of bases not matched to a gene: 20. Written as DNA, the CDR3 is TGCGCCAGCAGCGCGAGAGCGGGACAGACCCTCCTTGCCGGAAACACCATATATTTT. Translating it yields CASSARAGQTLLAGNTIYF.

In the case of this clone: Other nucleotide sequences from this sample produce the same CDR3. The J gene is TRBJ1-6, the V gene TRBV29-1; D is perhaps TRBD1 (6 bases). Per germline, CDR1 SQVTM and CDR2 ANQGSEA. V dropped 5 bases and J dropped 4 bases, with 9 bases sitting between them. The CDR3 extends over 13 amino acids. CDR3: CSVRTEYNSPLHF. For the CDR3, the DNA is TGCAGCGTTCGGACAGAGTATAATTCACCCCTCCACTTT. Looking up the rest from reference TRBV29-1 and TRBJ1-6 gives the full variable domain: SAVISQKPSRDICQRGTSLTIQCQVDSQVTMMFWYRQQPGQSLTLIATANQGSEATYESGFVIDKFPISRPNLTFSTLTVSNMSPEDSSIYLCSVRTEYNSPLHFGNGTRLTVT.

The chain combines TRBV12-5 with TRBJ1-4, with a weak D call TRBD1 (5 bases). Trimming left V 0 bases short and J 10 bases short, with 18 bases between. This CDR3 region has 16 residues. Per germline, CDR1 LGHNT and CDR2 FRNRAP. The CDR3 DNA sequence: TGTGCTAGTGGTTTGGTATCAGGGACCAGTATCGGAAAACTGTTTTTT. Its protein product is CASGLVSGTSIGKLFF.

The V and J genes are TRBV7-6 and TRBJ2-7; D unresolved. V was clipped by 5 bases and J by 0 bases, with 11 bases between them. Germline CDR1 SGHVS, CDR2 FNYEAQ. This CDR3 is 14 amino acids long. The CDR3 sequence is CASSQIYSSYEQYF. The CDR3 DNA reads as TGTGCCAGCAGCCAAATCTACAGCTCCTACGAGCAGTACTTC. The variable domain in full, completed from reference TRBV7-6 and TRBJ2-7, reads GAGVSQSPRYKVTKRGQDVALRCDPISGHVSLYWYRQALGQGPEFLTYFNYEAQQDKSGLPNDRFSAERPEGSISTLTIQRTEQRDSAMYRCASSQIYSSYEQYFGPGTRLTVT.

This chain uses TRBV10-3 with TRBJ2-2, with D uncertain. The CDR3 runs to 15 residues. V shed 4 bases and J shed 1 base, with 10 bases lying between them. CDR1 is ENHRY and CDR2 is SYGVKD in the germline V gene. As DNA, the CDR3 is TGTGCCATCAGTGGGAGTGGGATGAACACCGGGGAGCTGTTTTTT. It yields the protein CAISGSGMNTGELFF.

This chain joins TRBV29-1 and TRBJ1-1; no clear D. CDR1 and CDR2 (germline): SQVTM, ANQGSEA. Deletions cut 5 bases from V and 5 bases from J, with 15 bases between. The CDR3 runs to 13 residues. Here the CDR3 reads CSVLRTEGTEAFF. The CDR3 nucleotides are TGCAGCGTTTTAAGGACCGAAGGGACTGAAGCTTTCTTT. Full variable domain (missing parts from reference TRBV29-1 and TRBJ1-1): SAVISQKPSRDICQRGTSLTIQCQVDSQVTMMFWYRQQPGQSLTLIATANQGSEATYESGFVIDKFPISRPNLTFSTLTVSNMSPEDSSIYLCSVLRTEGTEAFFGQGTRLTVV.

The V call is TRBV9, the J call TRBJ2-7; D is perhaps TRBD2 (5 bases). Germline loops: CDR1 SGDLS, CDR2 YYNGEE. V was cut by 4 bases and J by 3 bases, with 8 bases left in between. This CDR3 comprises 12 residues. CDR3 protein: CASSRAGYEQYF. As DNA, the CDR3 is TGTGCCAGCAGCCGGGCGGGCTACGAGCAGTACTTC.

This clone came up a few times. The chain is built from TRBV10-3 and TRBJ2-7; D gene unclear. Germline V CDR1 and CDR2: ENHRY, SYGVKD. This CDR3 is built from 16 residues. V lost 3 bases and J lost 0, with 15 bases in between. The CDR3 protein is CAISEASRNPSYEQYF. For the CDR3, the DNA is TGTGCCATCAGTGAAGCGAGTCGAAACCCCTCCTACGAGCAGTACTTC.

The rearrangement links TRBV29-1 to TRBJ2-6; 7 bases fit TRBD1. After removal of 0 bases from V and 10 bases from J, the junction contained 9 bases not matched to a gene. This CDR3 has 15 amino acids. The germline V gene encodes CDR1 SQVTM and CDR2 ANQGSEA. The CDR3 protein is CSVEDRIKTGNVLTF. CDR3 nucleotide sequence: TGCAGCGTTGAAGATCGGATAAAGACAGGGAACGTCCTGACTTTC.

The chain combines TRBV5-1 with TRBJ1-6; no clear D. Germline V gene data show CDR1 as SGHRS and CDR2 as YFSETQ. V dropped 3 bases and J dropped 8 bases, with 12 bases sitting between them. The CDR3 is made up of 14 amino acids. CDR3 sequence reads: CASSSGLGDSPLHF. The CDR3 DNA reads as TGCGCCAGCAGCTCGGGCCTTGGAGATTCACCCCTCCACTTT.

V and J are TRBV4-1 and TRBJ1-2, with D possibly TRBD1 on 6 matching bases. V lost 4 bases and J 5 bases, leaving 17 bases between the germline ends. There are 15 residues in the CDR3. Germline assignment: CDR1 MGHRA and CDR2 YSYEKL. The CDR3 DNA follows: TGCGCCAGCAGCCTTACTATCGGACAGCTTTATGGCTACACCTTC. Amino acids: CASSLTIGQLYGYTF.

The chain has TRBV12-3 or TRBV12-4 and TRBJ2-1; no firm D call. This CDR3 spans 13 amino acids. V lost 1 base, J lost 4 bases, and 5 bases lay in between. In DNA form, the CDR3 reads TGTGCCAGCAGTTTAGGTGGATACAATGAGCAGTTCTTC. Its translation: CASSLGGYNEQFF.

This chain uses TRBV6-2 or TRBV6-3 with TRBJ2-1, with a possible D match to TRBD1 (6 bases). CDR3 length: 13 amino acids. CDR1 MNHEY and CDR2 SVGEGT come from the germline V gene. Trimming removed 4 bases from V and 5 bases from J, with 9 bases in between. The CDR3 is CASSSYRDNEQFF. The CDR3 nucleotides read TGTGCCAGCAGTTCCTACAGGGACAATGAGCAGTTCTTC.

The rearrangement links TRBV19 to TRBJ2-2; a weak D match, TRBD2 (5 bases). The CDR3 sequence is 14 residues long. The germline gives CDR1 LNHDA, CDR2 SQIVND (reference sequence). Between the trimmed V and J ends, which lost 2 bases and 4 bases, there was a span of 8 bases. CDR3 nucleotide sequence: TGTGCCAGTAGTATATTCCGGGGCACCGGGGAGCTGTTTTTT. It encodes CASSIFRGTGELFF.